This T cell receptor beta chain comes out of a study of control samples from healthy donors and cancer patients. Trimming removed 5 bases at V and 2 bases at J, with 17 bases between. This CDR3 has 16 amino acids. Germline loops: CDR1 SEHNR, CDR2 FQNEAQ (reference sequence). Method: immunoSEQ multiplex PCR; TCRdb's copy keeps in-frame clones and lacks some. The data show about 160,000 clones, with around 90% seen just once and around 12% held by the top ten. This clone was counted a few times. This chain joins TRBV7-9 and TRBJ2-3; D is possibly TRBD2 (6 bases). The origin of this receptor is a man aged 25-40 years in good health. The sample taken for sequencing was blood. The CDR3 bases are TGTGCCAGCAGCCTGACTTACGGGGGAAACACAGATACGCAGTATTTT. Translating it yields CASSLTYGGNTDTQYF.